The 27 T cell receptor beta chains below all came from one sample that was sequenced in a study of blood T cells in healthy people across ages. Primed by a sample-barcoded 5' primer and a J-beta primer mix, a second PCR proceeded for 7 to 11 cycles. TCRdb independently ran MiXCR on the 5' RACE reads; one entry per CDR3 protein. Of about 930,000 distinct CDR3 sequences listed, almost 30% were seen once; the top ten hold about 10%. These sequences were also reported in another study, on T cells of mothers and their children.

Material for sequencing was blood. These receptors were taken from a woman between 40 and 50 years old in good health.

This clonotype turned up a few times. CDR3 coding DNA: TGTGCCATCGGTCGGACACGACCCTCCTACGAGCAGTTCTTC. Residues: CAIGRTRPSYEQFF. The chain carries TRBV10-3 and TRBJ2-1, with D possibly being TRBD1 (5 bases). Germline CDR1 and CDR2: ENHRY and SYGVKD. CDR3 length: 14 residues. Trimming left V 8 bases short and J 10 bases short, with 21 bases between.

The CDR3, as DNA: TGTGCCAGCAGTGGACCGGTGAATAAGGGAGTGAGACAGGGGGCGCAGGTCACCTTC. It encodes CASSGPVNKGVRQGAQVTF. The chain links TRBV25-1 to TRBJ1-2, with 10 bases aligning to TRBD1. The CDR3 sequence is 19 residues long. CDR1 MGHDK and CDR2 SYGVNS come from the germline V gene. V was pared by 4 bases and J by 13 bases, with 27 bases of the junction left unmatched.

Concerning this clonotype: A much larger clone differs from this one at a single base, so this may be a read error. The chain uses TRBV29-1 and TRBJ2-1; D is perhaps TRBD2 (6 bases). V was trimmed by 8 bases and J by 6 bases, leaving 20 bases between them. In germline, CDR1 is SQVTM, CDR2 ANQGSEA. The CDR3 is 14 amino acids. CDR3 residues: CSSRRGVGLNEQFF. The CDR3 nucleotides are TGCAGCTCCCGTCGCGGGGTAGGGCTCAATGAGCAGTTCTTC.

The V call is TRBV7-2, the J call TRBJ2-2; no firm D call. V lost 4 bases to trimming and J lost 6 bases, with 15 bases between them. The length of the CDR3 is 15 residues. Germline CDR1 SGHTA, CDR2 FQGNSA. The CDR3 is CASSSEEPWPGELFF. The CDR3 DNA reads TGTGCCAGCAGCTCGGAAGAGCCTTGGCCCGGGGAGCTGTTTTTT.

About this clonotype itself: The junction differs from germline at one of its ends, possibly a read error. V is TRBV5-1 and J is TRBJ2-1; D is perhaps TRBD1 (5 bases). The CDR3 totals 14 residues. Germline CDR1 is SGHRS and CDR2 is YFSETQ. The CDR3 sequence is CVSSLRSRDNEQFF. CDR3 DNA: TGCGTCAGCAGCTTGCGTAGCAGGGACAATGAGCAGTTCTTC.

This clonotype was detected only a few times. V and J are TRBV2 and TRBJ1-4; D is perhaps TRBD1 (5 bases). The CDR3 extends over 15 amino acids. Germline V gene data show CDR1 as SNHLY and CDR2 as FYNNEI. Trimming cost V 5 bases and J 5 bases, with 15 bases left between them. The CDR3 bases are TGTGCCAGCAGTCTCGGGACGCTTAACAATGAAAAACTGTTTTTT. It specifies CASSLGTLNNEKLFF.

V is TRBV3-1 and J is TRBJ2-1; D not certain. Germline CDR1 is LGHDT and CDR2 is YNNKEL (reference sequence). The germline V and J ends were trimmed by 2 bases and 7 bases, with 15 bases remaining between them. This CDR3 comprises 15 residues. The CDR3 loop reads CASSQIIGIWNEQFF. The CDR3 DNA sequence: TGTGCCAGCAGCCAAATAATAGGGATTTGGAATGAGCAGTTCTTC.

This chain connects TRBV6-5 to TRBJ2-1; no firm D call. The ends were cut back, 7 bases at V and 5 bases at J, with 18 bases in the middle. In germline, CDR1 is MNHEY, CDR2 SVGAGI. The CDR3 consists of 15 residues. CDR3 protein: CASNSLPLIHNEQFF. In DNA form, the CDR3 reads TGTGCCAGCAACTCCCTCCCCCTCATACACAATGAGCAGTTCTTC.

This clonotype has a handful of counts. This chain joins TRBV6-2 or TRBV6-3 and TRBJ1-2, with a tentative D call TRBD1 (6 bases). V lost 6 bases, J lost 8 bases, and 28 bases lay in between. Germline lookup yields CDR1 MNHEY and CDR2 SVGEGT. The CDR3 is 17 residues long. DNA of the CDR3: TGTGCCAGCAGACACCTCAAAGGGACAACCATGGGCTACGGCTACACCTTC. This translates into CASRHLKGTTMGYGYTF.

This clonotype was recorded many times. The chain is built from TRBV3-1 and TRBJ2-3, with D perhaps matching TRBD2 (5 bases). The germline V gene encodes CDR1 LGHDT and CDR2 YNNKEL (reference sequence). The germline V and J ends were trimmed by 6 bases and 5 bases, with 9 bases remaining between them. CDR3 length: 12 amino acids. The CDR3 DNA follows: TGTGCCAGCAGTTACCGGGGAGATACGCAGTATTTT. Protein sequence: CASSYRGDTQYF.

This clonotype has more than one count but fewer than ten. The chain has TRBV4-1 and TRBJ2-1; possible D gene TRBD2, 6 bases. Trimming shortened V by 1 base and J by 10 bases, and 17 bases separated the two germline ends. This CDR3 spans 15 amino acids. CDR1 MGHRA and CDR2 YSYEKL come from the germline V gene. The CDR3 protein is CASSQAGLSPYEQFF. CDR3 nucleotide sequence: TGCGCCAGCAGCCAAGCGGGACTCTCACCCTACGAGCAGTTCTTC.

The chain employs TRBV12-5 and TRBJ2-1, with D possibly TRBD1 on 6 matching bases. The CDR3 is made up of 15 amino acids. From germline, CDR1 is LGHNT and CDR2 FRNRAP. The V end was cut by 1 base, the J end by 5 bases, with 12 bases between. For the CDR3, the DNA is TGTGCTAGTGGTTTGGGACCTCAGGGGAACAATGAGCAGTTCTTC. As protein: CASGLGPQGNNEQFF. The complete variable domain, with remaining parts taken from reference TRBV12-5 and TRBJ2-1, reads DARVTQTPRHKVTEMGQEVTMRCQPILGHNTVFWYRQTMMQGLELLAYFRNRAPLDDSGMPKDRFSAEMPDATLATLKIQPSEPRDSAVYFCASGLGPQGNNEQFFGPGTRLTVL.

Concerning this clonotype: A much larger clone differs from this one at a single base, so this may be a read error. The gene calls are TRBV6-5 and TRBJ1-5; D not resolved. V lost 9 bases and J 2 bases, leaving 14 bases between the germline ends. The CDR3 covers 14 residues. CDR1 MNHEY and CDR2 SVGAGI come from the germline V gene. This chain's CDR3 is CASRAERGNQPQHF. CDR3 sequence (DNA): TGTGCCAGTAGGGCCGAACGGGGCAATCAGCCCCAGCATTTT.

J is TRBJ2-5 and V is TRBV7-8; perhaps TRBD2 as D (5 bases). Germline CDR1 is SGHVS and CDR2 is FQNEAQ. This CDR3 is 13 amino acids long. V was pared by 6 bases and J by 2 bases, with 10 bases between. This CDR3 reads CASRRTVQETQYF. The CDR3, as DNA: TGTGCCAGCAGACGGACTGTACAAGAGACCCAGTACTTC.

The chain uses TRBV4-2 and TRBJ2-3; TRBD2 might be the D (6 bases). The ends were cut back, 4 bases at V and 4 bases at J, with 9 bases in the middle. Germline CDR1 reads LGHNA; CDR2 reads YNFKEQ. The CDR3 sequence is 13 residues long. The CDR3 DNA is TGTGCCAGCAGCCCATGGGGGGCAGATACGCAGTATTTT. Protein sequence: CASSPWGADTQYF.

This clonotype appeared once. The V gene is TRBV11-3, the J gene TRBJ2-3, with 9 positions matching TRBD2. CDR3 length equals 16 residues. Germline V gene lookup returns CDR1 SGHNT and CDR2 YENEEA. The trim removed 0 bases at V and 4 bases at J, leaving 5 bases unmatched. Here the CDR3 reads CASSLDPAGGADTQYF. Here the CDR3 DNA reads TGTGCCAGCAGCTTAGATCCAGCGGGGGGCGCAGATACGCAGTATTTT.

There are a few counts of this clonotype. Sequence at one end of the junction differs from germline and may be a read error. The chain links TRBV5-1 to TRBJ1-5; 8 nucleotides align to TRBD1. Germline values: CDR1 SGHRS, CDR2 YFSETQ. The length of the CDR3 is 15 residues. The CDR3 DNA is TGCGCCAGCGGCTTGGACAGGGCAAGCAATCAGCCCCGGCATTTT. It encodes CASGLDRASNQPRHF.

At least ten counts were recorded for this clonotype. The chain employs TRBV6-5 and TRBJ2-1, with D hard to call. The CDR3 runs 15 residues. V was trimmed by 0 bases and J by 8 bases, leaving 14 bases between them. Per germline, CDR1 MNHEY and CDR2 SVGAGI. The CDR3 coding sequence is TGTGCCAGCAGTTACTCGGGCAGCCGCTGGGATGAGCAGTTCTTC. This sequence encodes CASSYSGSRWDEQFF.

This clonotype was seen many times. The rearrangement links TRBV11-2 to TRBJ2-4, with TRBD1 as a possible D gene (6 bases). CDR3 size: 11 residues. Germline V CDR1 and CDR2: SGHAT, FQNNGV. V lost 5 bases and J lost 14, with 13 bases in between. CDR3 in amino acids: CASSTGQIKYF. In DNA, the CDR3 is TGTGCCAGCAGCACCGGACAGATAAAGTACTTC.

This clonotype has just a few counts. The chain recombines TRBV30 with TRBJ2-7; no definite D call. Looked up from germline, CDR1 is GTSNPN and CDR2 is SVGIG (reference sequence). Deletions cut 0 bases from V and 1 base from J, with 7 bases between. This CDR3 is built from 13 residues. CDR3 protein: CAWSVRRSYEQYF. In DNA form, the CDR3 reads TGTGCCTGGAGTGTCCGGAGATCCTACGAGCAGTACTTC.

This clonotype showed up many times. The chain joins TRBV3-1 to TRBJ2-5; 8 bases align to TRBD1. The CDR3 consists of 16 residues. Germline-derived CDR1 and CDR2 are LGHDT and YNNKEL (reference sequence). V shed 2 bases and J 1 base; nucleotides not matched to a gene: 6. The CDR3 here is CASSQNLGQVQETQYF. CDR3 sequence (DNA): TGTGCCAGCAGCCAAAACCTGGGACAGGTCCAAGAGACCCAGTACTTC.

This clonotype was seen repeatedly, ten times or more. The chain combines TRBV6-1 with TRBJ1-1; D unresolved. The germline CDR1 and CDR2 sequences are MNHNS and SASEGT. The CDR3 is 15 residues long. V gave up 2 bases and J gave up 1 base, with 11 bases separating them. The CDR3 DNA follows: TGTGCCAGCAGTGAACGGATAGCCAAGAACACTGAAGCTTTCTTT. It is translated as CASSERIAKNTEAFF.

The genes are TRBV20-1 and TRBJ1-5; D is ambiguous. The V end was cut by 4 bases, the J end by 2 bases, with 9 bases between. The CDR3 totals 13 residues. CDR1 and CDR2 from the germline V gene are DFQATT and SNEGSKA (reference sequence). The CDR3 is CSAKGQGNQPQHF. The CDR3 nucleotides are TGCAGTGCTAAGGGTCAAGGCAATCAGCCCCAGCATTTT.

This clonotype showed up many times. CDR3: CASSAGQGLGAFF. As DNA, the CDR3 is TGTGCCAGCAGTGCGGGACAGGGTCTTGGAGCTTTCTTT. V usage is TRBV25-1 and J usage is TRBJ1-1; TRBD1 aligns across 9 bases. V was pared by 4 bases and J by 10 bases, with 7 bases of the junction left unmatched. This CDR3 region has 13 residues. In germline, CDR1 is MGHDK, CDR2 SYGVNS.

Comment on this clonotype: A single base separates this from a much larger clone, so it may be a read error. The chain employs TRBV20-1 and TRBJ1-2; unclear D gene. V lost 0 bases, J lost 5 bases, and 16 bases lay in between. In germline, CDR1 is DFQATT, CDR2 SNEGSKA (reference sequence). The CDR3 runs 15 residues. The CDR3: CSARDLEVQTYGYTF. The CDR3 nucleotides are TGCAGTGCTAGAGATCTGGAGGTCCAGACGTATGGCTACACCTTC.

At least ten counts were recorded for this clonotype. The CDR3 loop is CASSSGQLFTYEQYF. CDR3 sequence (DNA): TGTGCCAGCAGCTCGGGACAGCTATTCACCTACGAGCAGTACTTC. The chain has TRBV6-5 and TRBJ2-7, with 7 bases aligning to TRBD1. The CDR3 runs 15 residues. Germline V CDR1 and CDR2: MNHEY, SVGAGI. V lost 6 bases and J lost 2; bases outside the gene matches: 10.

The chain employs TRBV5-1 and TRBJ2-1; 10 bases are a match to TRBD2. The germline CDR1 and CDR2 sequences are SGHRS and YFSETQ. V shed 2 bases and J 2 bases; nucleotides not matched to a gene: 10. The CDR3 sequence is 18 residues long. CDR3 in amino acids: CASSFTPAGGLPYNEQFF. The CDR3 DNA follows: TGCGCCAGCAGCTTTACGCCAGCGGGGGGGCTACCCTACAATGAGCAGTTCTTC.